The 15 T cell receptor beta chains below all came from one sample that was sequenced in a study of T cell responses to AZD1222 COVID-19 vaccine. This table comes from immunoSEQ multiplex PCR, and its TCRdb copy is limited to in-frame clones, with some not included. Of 100,000 to 150,000 clones in the sample, approximately 90% are singletons; the top ten hold 20% to 25%. The starting material was peripheral blood, obtained on day 0 of AZD1222 vaccination. Receptors were obtained from an adult in good health.

The chain links TRBV7-2 to TRBJ1-5, with 9 bases matching TRBD1. Trimming cost V 4 bases and J 11 bases; bases outside gene matches: 6. Germline V gene data show CDR1 as SGHTA and CDR2 as FQGNSA. The CDR3 is 13 residues long. Here the CDR3 reads CASSSDRGGTQHF. CDR3 nucleotides: TGTGCCAGCAGCTCGGACAGGGGAGGTACCCAGCATTTT.

This chain connects TRBV6-6 to TRBJ1-4; 10 bases fit TRBD1. The V and J ends lost 5 bases and 5 bases, in that order; junction bases with no gene match: 5. This CDR3 region has 15 residues. Germline V gives CDR1 MNHNY, CDR2 SVGAGI (reference sequence). Written as DNA, the CDR3 is TGTGCCAGCAGTGACAGGGGGCGCGGGAATGAAAAACTGTTTTTT. It is translated as CASSDRGRGNEKLFF.

This clone was recorded many times. The rearrangement uses TRBV5-6 and TRBJ2-7; D ambiguous. CDR1 is SGHDT and CDR2 is YYEEEE in the germline V gene. The V end lost 3 bases, the J end lost 2 bases, and 12 bases lay between the germline ends. CDR3 length equals 14 residues. The CDR3 loop reads CASSSISVTYEQYF. As DNA, the CDR3 is TGTGCCAGCAGCTCAATTTCGGTCACCTACGAGCAGTACTTC.

The CDR3 DNA follows: TGCGCCAGCAGCCAAGGTGTAGGGGCGGATAATTCACCCCTCCACTTT. This codes for CASSQGVGADNSPLHF. The chain couples TRBV4-3 to TRBJ1-6; D is perhaps TRBD1 (5 bases). V was pared by 1 base and J by 5 bases, with 12 bases between. Germline V lookup: CDR1 LGHNA, CDR2 YSLEER. The CDR3 is made up of 16 amino acids.

V usage is TRBV28 and J usage is TRBJ1-1; 9 bases line up with TRBD1. The germline gives CDR1 MDHEN, CDR2 SYDVKM. V lost 6 bases, J lost 1 base, and 6 bases stayed unmatched. The CDR3 runs to 15 residues. CDR3 bases: TGTGCCAGCAGACTACCGGGACAGGGGAACACTGAAGCTTTCTTT. Translated, it gives CASRLPGQGNTEAFF. The variable domain in full, completed from reference TRBV28 and TRBJ1-1, reads DVKVTQSSRYLVKRTGEKVFLECVQDMDHENMFWYRQDPGLGLRLIYFSYDVKMKEKGDIPEGYSVSREKKERFSLILESASTNQTSMYLCASRLPGQGNTEAFFGQGTRLTVV.

The V gene is TRBV11-3, the J gene TRBJ2-7; no firm D call. The CDR3 totals 13 residues. CDR1 SGHNT and CDR2 YENEEA come from the germline V gene. Trimming left V 3 bases short and J 5 bases short, with 11 bases between. DNA for the CDR3: TGTGCCAGCAGCTTTACCGGATTTGACGAGCAGTACTTC. Translating it yields CASSFTGFDEQYF. Full variable domain (remainder filled in from reference TRBV11-3 and TRBJ2-7): EAGVVQSPRYKIIEKKQPVAFWCNPISGHNTLYWYLQNLGQGPELLIRYENEEAVDDSQLPKDRFSAERLKGVDSTLKIQPAELGDSAVYLCASSFTGFDEQYFGPGTRLTVT.

This chain connects TRBV6-1 to TRBJ1-2; no reliable D call. The CDR3 consists of 13 residues. Trimming took 2 bases from V and 4 from J, leaving 8 bases between them. The germline V gene encodes CDR1 MNHNS and CDR2 SASEGT. The CDR3 DNA sequence: TGTGCCAGCAGTGAAATCCGGATCTATGGCTACACCTTC. Translating it yields CASSEIRIYGYTF.

The gene calls are TRBV9 and TRBJ1-2; D is possibly TRBD1 (6 bases). Germline lookup yields CDR1 SGDLS and CDR2 YYNGEE. Trimming pared 1 base from V and 6 bases from J, leaving 13 bases between. The CDR3 contains 14 residues. CDR3 in DNA: TGTGCCAGCAGCGTAAAGGACAGTAGCGATGGCTACACCTTC. Amino acids: CASSVKDSSDGYTF.

The CDR3 nucleotides are TGTGCCAGCAGGCAAAACAGGGACCATGGCAATGAGCAGTTCTTC. Translating it yields CASRQNRDHGNEQFF. The chain uses TRBV2 and TRBJ2-1; tentative D call: TRBD1 (6 bases). The CDR3 totals 15 residues. Germline CDR1 is SNHLY and CDR2 is FYNNEI. V was trimmed by 6 bases and J by 6 bases, leaving 18 bases between them.

The count of this clone is one. The rearrangement uses TRBV28 and TRBJ1-2; D gene unclear. V was shortened by 6 bases and J by 6 bases, with 8 bases between the two germline ends. CDR1 and CDR2 from the germline V gene are MDHEN and SYDVKM. The CDR3 is 11 residues long. The CDR3 region has the DNA TGTGCCAGCAGCGTAAATGATGGCTACACCTTC. It yields the protein CASSVNDGYTF.

The gene calls are TRBV11-2 and TRBJ2-2; the D is unclear. Germline loops: CDR1 SGHAT, CDR2 FQNNGV. V shed 3 bases and J shed 6 bases, with 11 bases lying between them. The CDR3 has 14 amino acids. The CDR3 spells CASSFSAVPGELFF. The CDR3 nucleotides read TGTGCCAGCAGCTTTTCGGCGGTGCCCGGGGAGCTGTTTTTT.

There are a few counts of this clone. The chain uses TRBV29-1 and TRBJ1-3; TRBD1 agrees at 10 bases. In germline, CDR1 is SQVTM, CDR2 ANQGSEA. The V gene end was trimmed by 4 bases and the J gene end by 1 base; junction bases not matched to a gene: 4. This CDR3 region has 15 residues. The CDR3 DNA follows: TGCAGCGTTGCCGGGACAGGGGAATCTGGAAACACCATATATTTT. This encodes CSVAGTGESGNTIYF.

The CDR3 DNA reads as TGTGCCAGCAGCGTAGAGTCAGGGACCTATTCACCCCTCCACTTT. Its protein is CASSVESGTYSPLHF. V is TRBV9 and J is TRBJ1-6; D might be TRBD1 (5 bases). The germline V gene encodes CDR1 SGDLS and CDR2 YYNGEE. The CDR3 sequence is 15 residues long. V dropped 0 bases and J dropped 8 bases, with 12 bases sitting between them.

The V call is TRBV6-5, the J call TRBJ2-3; D not certain. Germline CDR1 is MNHEY and CDR2 is SVGAGI. CDR3 length: 12 amino acids. V was clipped by 6 bases and J by 0 bases, with 4 bases between them. The CDR3 region is CASRYSTDTQYF. For the CDR3, the DNA is TGTGCCAGCAGATACAGCACAGATACGCAGTATTTT.

This clone was observed once. The chain links TRBV10-1 to TRBJ2-7; 9 nucleotides match TRBD1. This CDR3 spans 13 amino acids. J lost 4 bases, V lost 2 bases, and 0 bases had no gene match. Germline CDR1 reads WNHNN; CDR2 reads SYGVQD (reference sequence). Here the CDR3 reads CASSEGQGYEQYF. The DNA for the CDR3 is TGCGCCAGCAGTGAGGGACAGGGGTACGAGCAGTACTTC.